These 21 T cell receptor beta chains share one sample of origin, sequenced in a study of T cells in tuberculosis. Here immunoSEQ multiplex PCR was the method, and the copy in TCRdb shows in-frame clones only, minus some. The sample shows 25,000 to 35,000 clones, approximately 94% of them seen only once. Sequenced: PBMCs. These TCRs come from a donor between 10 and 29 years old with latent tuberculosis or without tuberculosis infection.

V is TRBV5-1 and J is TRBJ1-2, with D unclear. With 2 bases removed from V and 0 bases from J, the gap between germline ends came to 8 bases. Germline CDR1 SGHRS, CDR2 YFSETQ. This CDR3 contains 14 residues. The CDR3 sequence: CASSLGLSNYGYTF. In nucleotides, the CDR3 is TGCGCCAGCAGCTTAGGACTCTCTAACTATGGCTACACCTTC.

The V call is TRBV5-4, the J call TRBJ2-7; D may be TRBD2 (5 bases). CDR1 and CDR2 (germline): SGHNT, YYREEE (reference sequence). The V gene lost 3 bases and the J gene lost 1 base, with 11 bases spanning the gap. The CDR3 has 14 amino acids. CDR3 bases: TGTGCCAGCAGCTGGCCAGCGGTGTCCTACGAGCAGTACTTC. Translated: CASSWPAVSYEQYF.

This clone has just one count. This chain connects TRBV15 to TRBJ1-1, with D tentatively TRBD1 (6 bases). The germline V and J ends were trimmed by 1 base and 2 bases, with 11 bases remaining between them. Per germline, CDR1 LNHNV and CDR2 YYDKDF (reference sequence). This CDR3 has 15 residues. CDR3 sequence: CATSRAGGANTEAFF. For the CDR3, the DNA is TGTGCCACCAGCAGAGCCGGGGGGGCTAACACTGAAGCTTTCTTT.

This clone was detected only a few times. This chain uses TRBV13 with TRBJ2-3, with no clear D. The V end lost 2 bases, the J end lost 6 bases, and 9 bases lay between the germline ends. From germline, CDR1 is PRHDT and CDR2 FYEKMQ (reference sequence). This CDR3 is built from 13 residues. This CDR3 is CASSLPEADTQYF. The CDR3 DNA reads TGTGCCAGCAGCTTACCTGAAGCGGATACGCAGTATTTT.

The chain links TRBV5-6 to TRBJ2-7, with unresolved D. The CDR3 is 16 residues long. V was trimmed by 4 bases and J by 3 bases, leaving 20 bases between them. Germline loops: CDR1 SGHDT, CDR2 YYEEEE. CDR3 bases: TGTGCCAGCAGCACCTACAGTTTCGCCAGCCTCTACGAGCAGTACTTC. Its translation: CASSTYSFASLYEQYF. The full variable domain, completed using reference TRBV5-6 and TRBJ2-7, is DAGVTQSPTHLIKTRGQQVTLRCSPKSGHDTVSWYQQALGQGPQFIFQYYEEEERQRGNFPDRFSGHQFPNYSSELNVNALLLGDSALYLCASSTYSFASLYEQYFGPGTRLTVT.

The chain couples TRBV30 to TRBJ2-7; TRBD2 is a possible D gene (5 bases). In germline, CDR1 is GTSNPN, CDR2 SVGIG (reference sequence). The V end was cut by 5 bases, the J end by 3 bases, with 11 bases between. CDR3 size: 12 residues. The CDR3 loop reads CAWSEAGYEQYF. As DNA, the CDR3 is TGTGCCTGGTCGGAGGCCGGCTACGAGCAGTACTTC.

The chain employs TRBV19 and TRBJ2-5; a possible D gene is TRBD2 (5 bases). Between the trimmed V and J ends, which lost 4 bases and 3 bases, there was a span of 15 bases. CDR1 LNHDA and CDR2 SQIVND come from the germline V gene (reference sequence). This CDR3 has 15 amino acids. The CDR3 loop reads CASSTGARVEETQYF. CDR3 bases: TGTGCCAGTAGTACAGGAGCGCGGGTAGAAGAGACCCAGTACTTC.

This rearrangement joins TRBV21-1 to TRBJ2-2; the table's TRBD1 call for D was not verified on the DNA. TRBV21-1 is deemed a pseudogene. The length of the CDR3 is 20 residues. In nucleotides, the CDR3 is TGTGCCAGCCGTATGACAGGGGATCCGGGATTCCTCGCGAACACCGGGGAGCTGTTTTTT. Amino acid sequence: CASRMTGDPGFLANTGELFF.

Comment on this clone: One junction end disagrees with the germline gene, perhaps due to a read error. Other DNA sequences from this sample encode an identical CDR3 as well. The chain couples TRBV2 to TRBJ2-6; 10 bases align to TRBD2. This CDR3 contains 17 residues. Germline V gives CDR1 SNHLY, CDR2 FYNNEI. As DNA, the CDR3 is TGTGCCAGCAATTCGGCTAGCGGGAGTACTGGGGCCAACGTCTTGACTTTC. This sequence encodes CASNSASGSTGANVLTF. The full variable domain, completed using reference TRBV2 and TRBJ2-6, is EPEVTQTPSHQVTQMGQEVILRCVPISNHLYFYWYRQILGQKVEFLVSFYNNEISEKSEIFDDQFSVERPDGSNFTLKIRSTKLEDSAMYFCASNSASGSTGANVLTFGAGSRLTVL.

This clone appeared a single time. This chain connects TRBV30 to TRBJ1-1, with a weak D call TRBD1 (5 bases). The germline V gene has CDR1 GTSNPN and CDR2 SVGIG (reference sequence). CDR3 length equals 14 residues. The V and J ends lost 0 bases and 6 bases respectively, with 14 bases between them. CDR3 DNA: TGTGCCTGGAGTGTACAGGAAGGTTCGGCTGAAGCTTTCTTT. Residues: CAWSVQEGSAEAFF.

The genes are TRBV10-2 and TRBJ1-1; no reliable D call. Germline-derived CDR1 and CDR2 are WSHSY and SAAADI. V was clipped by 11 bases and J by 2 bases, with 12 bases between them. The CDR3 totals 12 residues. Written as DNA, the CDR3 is TGCGCCTTAGCGCAAAATAACACTGAAGCTTTCTTT. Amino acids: CALAQNNTEAFF.

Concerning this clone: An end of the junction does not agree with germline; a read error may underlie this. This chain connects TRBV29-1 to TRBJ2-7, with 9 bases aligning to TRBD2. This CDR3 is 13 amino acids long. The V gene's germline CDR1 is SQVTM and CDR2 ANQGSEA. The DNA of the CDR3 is TGCACCGTTTTGGACCTAGCGGGAAACGAGCAGTACTTC. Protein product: CTVLDLAGNEQYF.

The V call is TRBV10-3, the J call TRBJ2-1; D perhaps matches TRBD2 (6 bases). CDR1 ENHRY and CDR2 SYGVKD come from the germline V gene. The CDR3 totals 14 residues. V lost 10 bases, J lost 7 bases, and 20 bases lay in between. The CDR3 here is CATREVGLVNEQFF. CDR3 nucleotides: TGTGCCACCAGGGAGGTGGGACTTGTGAATGAGCAGTTCTTC.

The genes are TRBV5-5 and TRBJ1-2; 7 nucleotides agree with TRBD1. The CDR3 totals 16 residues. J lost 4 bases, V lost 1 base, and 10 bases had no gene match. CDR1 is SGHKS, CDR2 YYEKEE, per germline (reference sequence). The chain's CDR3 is CASSLRNPGQSYGYTF. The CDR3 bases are TGTGCCAGCAGCTTGCGAAATCCGGGACAGAGCTATGGCTACACCTTC.

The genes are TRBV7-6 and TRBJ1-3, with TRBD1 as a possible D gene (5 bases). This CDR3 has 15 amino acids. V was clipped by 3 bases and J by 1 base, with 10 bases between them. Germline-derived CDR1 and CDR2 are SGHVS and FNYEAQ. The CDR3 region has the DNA TGTGCCAGCAGCTTCGGACACGCTTCTGGAAACACCATATATTTT. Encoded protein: CASSFGHASGNTIYF.

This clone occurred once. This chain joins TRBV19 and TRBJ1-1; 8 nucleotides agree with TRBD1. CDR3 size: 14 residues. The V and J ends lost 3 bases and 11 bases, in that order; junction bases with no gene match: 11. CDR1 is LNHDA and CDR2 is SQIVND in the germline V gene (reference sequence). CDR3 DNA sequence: TGTGCCAGTAGTATCGGGACAGGTACCTCACAGGCTTTCTTT. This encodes CASSIGTGTSQAFF.

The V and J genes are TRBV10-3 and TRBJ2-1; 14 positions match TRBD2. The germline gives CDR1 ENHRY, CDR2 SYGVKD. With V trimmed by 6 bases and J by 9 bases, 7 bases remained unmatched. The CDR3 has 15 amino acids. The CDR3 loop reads CAISGTSGSRGEQFF. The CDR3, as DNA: TGTGCCATCAGCGGGACTAGCGGGAGTAGGGGTGAGCAGTTCTTC.

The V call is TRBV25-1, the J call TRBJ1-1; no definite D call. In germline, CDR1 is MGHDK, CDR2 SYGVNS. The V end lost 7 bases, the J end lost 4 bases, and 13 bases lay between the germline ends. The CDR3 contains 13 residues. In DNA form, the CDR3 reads TGTGCCAGCAACGAAGGCGGGAGCACTGAAGCTTTCTTT. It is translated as CASNEGGSTEAFF.

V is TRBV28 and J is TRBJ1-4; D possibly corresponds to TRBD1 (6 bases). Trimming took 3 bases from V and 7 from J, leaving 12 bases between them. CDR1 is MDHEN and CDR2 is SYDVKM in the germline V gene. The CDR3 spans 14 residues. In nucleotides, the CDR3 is TGTGCCAGCAGTTTCGAGGGGGTGGGTGAAAAACTGTTTTTT. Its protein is CASSFEGVGEKLFF.

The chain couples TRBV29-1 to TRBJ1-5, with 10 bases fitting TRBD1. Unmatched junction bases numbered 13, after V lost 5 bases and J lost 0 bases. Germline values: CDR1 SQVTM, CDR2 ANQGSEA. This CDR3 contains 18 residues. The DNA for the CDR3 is TGCAGCGTTTCCCGACAGGGGGCCGACCGTTATAGCAATCAGCCCCAGCATTTT. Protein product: CSVSRQGADRYSNQPQHF.

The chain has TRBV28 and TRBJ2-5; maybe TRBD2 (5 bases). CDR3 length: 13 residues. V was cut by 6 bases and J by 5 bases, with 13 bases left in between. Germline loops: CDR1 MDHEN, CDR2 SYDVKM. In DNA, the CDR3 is TGTGCCAGCAGAGAGGGTCGAAGGGAGACCCAGTACTTC. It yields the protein CASREGRRETQYF.